The rows below give T cell receptor beta chains drawn from one sample of a study of a mutant IDH1 vaccine in newly diagnosed glioma. These receptors' targets are unknown. Repertoires were generated with immunoSEQ multiplex PCR, while TCRdb's copy carries only in-frame clones and drops some. The table includes 120,000 or so clones, roughly 75% detected once. Specimen: PBMCs, collected from a glioma patient whose treatment included an IDH1 peptide vaccine. These receptors were obtained from a man aged 35 to 55 with glioma. CDR3s include the opening cysteine and the closing phenylalanine or tryptophan. A D gene is named only where the DNA matches it firmly. Expanded clones are given a class, and other clones once, few, many or no size at all.

d_gene: TRBD1
v_gene: TRBV9
j_gene: TRBJ1-2
abundance: .
CDR3nt: TGTGCCAGCAGCGTAGGACAGGGGGGCTATGGCTACACCTTC
CDR3aa: CASSVGQGGYGYTF

d_gene: TRBD2
v_gene: TRBV7-2
j_gene: TRBJ2-1
abundance: .
CDR3nt: TGTGCCAGCAGCTTAGTGGTCAGCGGGAGAGGCCCCTACAATGAGCAGTTCTTC
CDR3aa: CASSLVVSGRGPYNEQFF

d_gene: .
v_gene: TRBV5-6
j_gene: TRBJ2-6
abundance: .
CDR3nt: TGTGCCAGCACCTCAGGGTTCTCTGGGGCCAACGTCCTGACTTTC
CDR3aa: CASTSGFSGANVLTF

d_gene: TRBD2
v_gene: TRBV5-4
j_gene: TRBJ2-7
abundance: .
CDR3nt: TGTGCCAGCAGCTTGGCGGGACTAGCGGGGTCCTACGAGCAGTACTTC
CDR3aa: CASSLAGLAGSYEQYF

d_gene: TRBD1
v_gene: TRBV6-1
j_gene: TRBJ2-7
abundance: .
CDR3nt: TGTGCCAGCAGTATGATACAGGGGAATCTTTACGAGCAGTACTTC
CDR3aa: CASSMIQGNLYEQYF

d_gene: .
v_gene: TRBV19
j_gene: TRBJ2-1
abundance: few
CDR3nt: TGTGCCAGTAGTCTGGACCGAAGCTCCTACAATGAGCAGTTCTTC
CDR3aa: CASSLDRSSYNEQFF

d_gene: .
v_gene: TRBV4-3
j_gene: TRBJ1-1
abundance: .
CDR3nt: TGCGCCAGCAGCCGCCTTGGGTACACTGAAGCTTTCTTT
CDR3aa: CASSRLGYTEAFF

d_gene: TRBD1
v_gene: TRBV7-9
j_gene: TRBJ2-3
abundance: .
CDR3nt: TGTGCCAGCAGGGGACAGGGCACAGATACGCAGTATTTT
CDR3aa: CASRGQGTDTQYF

d_gene: .
v_gene: TRBV7-9
j_gene: TRBJ2-7
abundance: .
CDR3nt: TGTGCCAGCAGCCCAGGACACCGGGGGTACGAGCAGTACTTC
CDR3aa: CASSPGHRGYEQYF

d_gene: .
v_gene: TRBV9
j_gene: TRBJ1-3
abundance: .
CDR3nt: TGTGCCAGCAGCCCGCGCTGGGGGGCGTTCTCTGGAAACACCATATATTTT
CDR3aa: CASSPRWGAFSGNTIYF

d_gene: .
v_gene: TRBV5-1
j_gene: TRBJ1-4
abundance: few
CDR3nt: TGCGCCAGCAAACCGGGAGCTAATGAAAAACTGTTTTTT
CDR3aa: CASKPGANEKLFF

d_gene: .
v_gene: TRBV7-2
j_gene: TRBJ1-3
abundance: .
CDR3nt: TGTGCCAGCAGCTTAGGGCTCACAGGGTTCTCTGGAAACACCATATATTTT
CDR3aa: CASSLGLTGFSGNTIYF

d_gene: .
v_gene: TRBV6-6
j_gene: TRBJ1-4
abundance: once
CDR3nt: TGTGCCAGCATCGCCGGGACGCCTAATGAAAAACTGTTTTTT
CDR3aa: CASIAGTPNEKLFF

d_gene: .
v_gene: TRBV7-2
j_gene: TRBJ2-7
abundance: .
CDR3nt: TGTGCCAGCAGCTTAGGGGCTAGCCGGACCTACGAGCAGTACTTC
CDR3aa: CASSLGASRTYEQYF

d_gene: .
v_gene: TRBV29-1
j_gene: TRBJ2-7
abundance: .
CDR3nt: TGCAGCGTTGACACAGGGACCTACGAGCAGTACTTC
CDR3aa: CSVDTGTYEQYF

d_gene: .
v_gene: TRBV2
j_gene: TRBJ1-2
abundance: .
CDR3nt: TGTGCCAGCAGTGAAATGAACCGCGTGGGGTATGGCTACACCTTC
CDR3aa: CASSEMNRVGYGYTF

d_gene: TRBD1
v_gene: TRBV6-5
j_gene: TRBJ2-7
abundance: .
CDR3nt: TGTGCCAGCAAAACGACAGGGTCCGCCGAGCAGTACTTC
CDR3aa: CASKTTGSAEQYF

d_gene: TRBD1
v_gene: TRBV29-1
j_gene: TRBJ1-1
abundance: .
CDR3nt: TGCAGCGCGTTGACAGGGGGCCGGACTGAAGCTTTCTTT
CDR3aa: CSALTGGRTEAFF

d_gene: .
v_gene: TRBV7-8
j_gene: TRBJ2-7
abundance: .
CDR3nt: TGTGCCAGCAGCTTAGGGCAGGGTTTCGAGCAGTACTTC
CDR3aa: CASSLGQGFEQYF

d_gene: TRBD2
v_gene: TRBV28
j_gene: TRBJ2-1
abundance: .
CDR3nt: TGTGCCTCCGGACTAGCGGAATACAATGAGCAGTTCTTC
CDR3aa: CASGLAEYNEQFF

d_gene: TRBD1
v_gene: TRBV27
j_gene: TRBJ2-7
abundance: .
CDR3nt: TGTGCCAGCAGCTTCCCCACAGGGGGCGTCTACGAGCAGTACTTC
CDR3aa: CASSFPTGGVYEQYF

d_gene: TRBD2
v_gene: TRBV9
j_gene: TRBJ2-2
abundance: .
CDR3nt: TGTGCCAGCAGCGCCCCGGGAGGGGCCGGGGAGCTGTTTTTT
CDR3aa: CASSAPGGAGELFF

d_gene: .
v_gene: TRBV7-2
j_gene: TRBJ2-5
abundance: .
CDR3nt: TGTGCCAGCAGCTCCGGTTTTGGCGAGACCCAGTACTTC
CDR3aa: CASSSGFGETQYF

d_gene: .
v_gene: TRBV29-1
j_gene: TRBJ1-3
abundance: .
CDR3nt: TGCAGCGTTGATAAGGGAAACACCATATATTTT
CDR3aa: CSVDKGNTIYF

d_gene: TRBD2
v_gene: TRBV19
j_gene: TRBJ2-7
abundance: .
CDR3nt: TGTGCCAGTAGTATGGGCGGGACTAGTCTCTACGAGCAGTACTTC
CDR3aa: CASSMGGTSLYEQYF

d_gene: .
v_gene: TRBV9
j_gene: TRBJ1-2
abundance: .
CDR3nt: TGTGCCAGCAGCGTAGGGGGACACCGCTATGGCTACACCTTC
CDR3aa: CASSVGGHRYGYTF

d_gene: TRBD1
v_gene: TRBV7-2
j_gene: TRBJ1-1
abundance: few
CDR3nt: TGTGCCAGCAGCTTAGAGAGGCGGACAGGGAAAGCTTTCTTT
CDR3aa: CASSLERRTGKAFF

d_gene: .
v_gene: TRBV18
j_gene: TRBJ2-5
abundance: .
CDR3nt: TGTGCCAGCTCACCATTAGACAGACCACAAGAGACCCAGTACTTC
CDR3aa: CASSPLDRPQETQYF

d_gene: TRBD1
v_gene: TRBV10-2
j_gene: TRBJ1-5
abundance: .
CDR3nt: TGCGCCAGCGGCAGGGGGGGAAATCAGCCCCAGCATTTT
CDR3aa: CASGRGGNQPQHF

d_gene: .
v_gene: TRBV5-1
j_gene: TRBJ2-7
abundance: once
CDR3nt: TGCGCCACGCGGGGTGCACCACTCTACGAGCAGTACTTC
CDR3aa: CATRGAPLYEQYF

d_gene: TRBD2
v_gene: TRBV4-2
j_gene: TRBJ2-5
abundance: .
CDR3nt: TGTGCCAGCAGCCATTCGACTAGCTTTAGTGAGACCCAGTACTTC
CDR3aa: CASSHSTSFSETQYF

d_gene: .
v_gene: TRBV27
j_gene: TRBJ1-2
abundance: few
CDR3nt: TGTGCCAGCAGTTTCGCGACAGCCCTGGGGGGCTATGGCTACACCTTC
CDR3aa: CASSFATALGGYGYTF

d_gene: TRBD1
v_gene: TRBV28
j_gene: TRBJ2-7
abundance: .
CDR3nt: TGTGCCAGCAGTTCCTACGAAGGCCGGGACAGGCCCTCCTACGAGCAGTACTTC
CDR3aa: CASSSYEGRDRPSYEQYF

d_gene: .
v_gene: TRBV28
j_gene: TRBJ1-1
abundance: .
CDR3nt: TGTGCCAGCAGTTTAGGGGTGAACACTGAAGCTTTCTTT
CDR3aa: CASSLGVNTEAFF

d_gene: .
v_gene: TRBV6-4
j_gene: TRBJ1-1
abundance: .
CDR3nt: TGTGCCAGCAGTCTAAGCGAGGACACTGAAGCTTTCTTT
CDR3aa: CASSLSEDTEAFF

d_gene: TRBD1
v_gene: TRBV18
j_gene: TRBJ1-1
abundance: .
CDR3nt: TGTGCCAGCTCACCAAGGCAGGGGGCCCTGAACACTGAAGCTTTCTTT
CDR3aa: CASSPRQGALNTEAFF

d_gene: .
v_gene: TRBV7-2
j_gene: TRBJ1-5
abundance: .
CDR3nt: TGTGCCAGCAGCTCCCTACAGACCAGCAATCAGCCCCAGCATTTT
CDR3aa: CASSSLQTSNQPQHF

d_gene: .
v_gene: TRBV9
j_gene: TRBJ1-1
abundance: .
CDR3nt: TGTGCCAGCAGCGTAGAAGGCGGCTTGTATTCTGAAGCTTTCTTT
CDR3aa: CASSVEGGLYSEAFF

d_gene: .
v_gene: TRBV4-3
j_gene: TRBJ2-3
abundance: .
CDR3nt: TGCGCCAGCAGCCAAAATCCCGGGACTAGCACAGATACGCAGTATTTT
CDR3aa: CASSQNPGTSTDTQYF

d_gene: TRBD1
v_gene: TRBV7-2
j_gene: TRBJ1-4
abundance: .
CDR3nt: TGTGCCAGCAGCTTAGGGGGACAGGGAAGGGGTGAAAAACTGTTTTTT
CDR3aa: CASSLGGQGRGEKLFF

d_gene: .
v_gene: TRBV5-4
j_gene: TRBJ2-3
abundance: .
CDR3nt: TGTGCCAGCAGCTCGGGACGGCTGAAGGTTGGCACAGATACGCAGTATTTT
CDR3aa: CASSSGRLKVGTDTQYF

d_gene: .
v_gene: TRBV7-2
j_gene: TRBJ2-7
abundance: few
CDR3nt: TGTGCCAGCAGCCCTCGGTTGCTGAGCGGCTACGAGCAGTACTTC
CDR3aa: CASSPRLLSGYEQYF

d_gene: .
v_gene: TRBV4-3
j_gene: TRBJ2-5
abundance: .
CDR3nt: TGCGCCAGCAGCCAGGGTCCTAACCAAGAGACCCAGTACTTC
CDR3aa: CASSQGPNQETQYF

d_gene: .
v_gene: TRBV21-1
j_gene: TRBJ2-3
abundance: .
CDR3nt: TGTGCCAGCACCCAAGCAGGGCTAGCGGGGGGGCCGGGCACAGATACGCAGTATTTT
CDR3aa: CASTQAGLAGGPGTDTQYF

d_gene: .
v_gene: TRBV7-2
j_gene: TRBJ2-1
abundance: .
CDR3nt: TGTGCCAGCAGTGCCCAGGGCTACAATGAGCAGTTCTTC
CDR3aa: CASSAQGYNEQFF

d_gene: .
v_gene: TRBV7-2
j_gene: TRBJ2-7
abundance: .
CDR3nt: TGTGCCAGCAGCCCTTGGGGCCGGTACGAGCAGTACTTC
CDR3aa: CASSPWGRYEQYF

d_gene: TRBD1
v_gene: TRBV6-6
j_gene: TRBJ2-2
abundance: once
CDR3nt: TGTGCCAGCGAGCAGGGGGCCGGGGAGCTGTTTTTT
CDR3aa: CASEQGAGELFF

d_gene: TRBD2
v_gene: TRBV7-3
j_gene: TRBJ2-1
abundance: .
CDR3nt: TGTGCCAGCAGCTTGGGGCTAGCGGGAGGGTATGAGCAGTTCTTC
CDR3aa: CASSLGLAGGYEQFF

d_gene: .
v_gene: TRBV28
j_gene: TRBJ1-6
abundance: .
CDR3nt: TGTGCCAGCAGACGGACAGTCTATAATTCACCCCTCCACTTT
CDR3aa: CASRRTVYNSPLHF